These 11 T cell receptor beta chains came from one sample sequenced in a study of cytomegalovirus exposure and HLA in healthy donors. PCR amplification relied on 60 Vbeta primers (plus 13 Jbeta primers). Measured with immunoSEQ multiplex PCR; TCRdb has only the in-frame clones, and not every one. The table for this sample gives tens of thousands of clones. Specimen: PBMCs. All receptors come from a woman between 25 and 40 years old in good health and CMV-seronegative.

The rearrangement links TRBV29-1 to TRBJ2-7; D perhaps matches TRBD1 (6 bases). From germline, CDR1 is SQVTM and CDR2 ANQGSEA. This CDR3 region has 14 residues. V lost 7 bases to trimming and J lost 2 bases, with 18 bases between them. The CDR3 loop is CSATDRLYAYEQYF. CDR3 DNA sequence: TGCAGCGCCACAGACAGGCTCTACGCCTACGAGCAGTACTTC.

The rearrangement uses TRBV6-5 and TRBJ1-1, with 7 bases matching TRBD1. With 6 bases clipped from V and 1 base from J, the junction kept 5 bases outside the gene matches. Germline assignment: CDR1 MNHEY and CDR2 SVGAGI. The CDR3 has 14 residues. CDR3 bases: TGTGCCAGCAGGAGGGACAGATGGAACACTGAAGCTTTCTTT. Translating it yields CASRRDRWNTEAFF.

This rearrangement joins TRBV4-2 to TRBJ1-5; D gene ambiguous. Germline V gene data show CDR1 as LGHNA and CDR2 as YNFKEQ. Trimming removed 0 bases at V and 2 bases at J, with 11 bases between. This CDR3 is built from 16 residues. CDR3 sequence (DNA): TGTGCCAGCAGCCAAGAGAGGACTATGGGCAATCAGCCCCAGCATTTT. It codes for CASSQERTMGNQPQHF.

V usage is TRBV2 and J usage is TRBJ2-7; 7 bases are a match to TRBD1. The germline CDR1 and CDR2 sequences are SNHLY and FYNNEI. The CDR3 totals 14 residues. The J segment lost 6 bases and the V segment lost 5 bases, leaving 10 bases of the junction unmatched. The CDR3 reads CASSTSTGRGEQYF. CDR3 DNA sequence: TGTGCCAGCAGTACCTCGACAGGGAGAGGCGAGCAGTACTTC. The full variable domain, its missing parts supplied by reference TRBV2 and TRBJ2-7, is EPEVTQTPSHQVTQMGQEVILRCVPISNHLYFYWYRQILGQKVEFLVSFYNNEISEKSEIFDDQFSVERPDGSNFTLKIRSTKLEDSAMYFCASSTSTGRGEQYFGPGTRLTVT.

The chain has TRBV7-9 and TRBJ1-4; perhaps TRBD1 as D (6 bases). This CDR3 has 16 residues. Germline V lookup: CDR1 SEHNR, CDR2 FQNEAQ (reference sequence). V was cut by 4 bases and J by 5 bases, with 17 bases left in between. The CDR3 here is CASSSAGAGVNEKLFF. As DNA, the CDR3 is TGTGCCAGCAGCTCCGCCGGGGCAGGGGTAAATGAAAAACTGTTTTTT.

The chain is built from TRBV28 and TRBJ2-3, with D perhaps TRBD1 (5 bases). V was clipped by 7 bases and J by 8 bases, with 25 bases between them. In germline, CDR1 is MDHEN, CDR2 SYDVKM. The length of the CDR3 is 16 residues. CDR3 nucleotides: TGTGCCAGCACCCCAAGGGGCAGGGTACAGGACCGTACGCAGTATTTT. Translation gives CASTPRGRVQDRTQYF.

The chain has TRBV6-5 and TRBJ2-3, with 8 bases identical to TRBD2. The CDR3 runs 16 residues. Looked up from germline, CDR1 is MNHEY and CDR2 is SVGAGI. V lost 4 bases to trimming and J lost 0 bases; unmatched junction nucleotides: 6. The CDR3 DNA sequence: TGTGCCAGCAGTTCCCGTCCTAGCGGGAGCACAGATACGCAGTATTTT. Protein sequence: CASSSRPSGSTDTQYF.

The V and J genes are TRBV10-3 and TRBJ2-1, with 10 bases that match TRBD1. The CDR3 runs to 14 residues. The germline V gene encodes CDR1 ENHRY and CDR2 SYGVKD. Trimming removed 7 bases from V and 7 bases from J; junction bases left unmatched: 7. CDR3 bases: TGTGCCATCACCGAGACAGGGGGCATTAATGAGCAGTTCTTC. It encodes CAITETGGINEQFF.

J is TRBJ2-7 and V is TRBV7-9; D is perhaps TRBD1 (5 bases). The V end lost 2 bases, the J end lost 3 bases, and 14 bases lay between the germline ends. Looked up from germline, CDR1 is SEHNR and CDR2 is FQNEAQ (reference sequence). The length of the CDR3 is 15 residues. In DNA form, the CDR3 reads TGTGCCAGCAGCTTATATACAGGAAGTATCTACGAGCAGTACTTC. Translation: CASSLYTGSIYEQYF. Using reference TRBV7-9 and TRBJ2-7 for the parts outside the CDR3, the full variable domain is DTGVSQNPRHKITKRGQNVTFRCDPISEHNRLYWYRQTLGQGPEFLTYFQNEAQLEKSRLLSDRFSAERPKGSFSTLEIQRTEQGDSAMYLCASSLYTGSIYEQYFGPGTRLTVT.

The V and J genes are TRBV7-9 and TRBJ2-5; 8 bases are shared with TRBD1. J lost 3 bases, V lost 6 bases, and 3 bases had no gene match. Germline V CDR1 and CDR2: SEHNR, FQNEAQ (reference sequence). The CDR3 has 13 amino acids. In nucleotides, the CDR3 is TGTGCCAGCAGTACAGGGGGAAAAGAGACCCAGTACTTC. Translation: CASSTGGKETQYF.

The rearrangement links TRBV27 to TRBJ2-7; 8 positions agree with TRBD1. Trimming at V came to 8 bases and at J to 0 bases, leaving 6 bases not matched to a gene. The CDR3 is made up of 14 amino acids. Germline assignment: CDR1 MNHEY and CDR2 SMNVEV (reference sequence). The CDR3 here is CASAWDRSSYEQYF. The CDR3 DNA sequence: TGTGCCAGCGCCTGGGACAGGAGCTCCTACGAGCAGTACTTC.